Following are 3 T cell receptor beta chains from one sample sequenced in a study of shared clonotypes between healthy human individuals. Libraries were prepared by immunoSEQ multiplex PCR; TCRdb keeps only in-frame clonotypes and omits some of them. The sample records some 2,000,000 clones, more than 90% being singletons. Sample: naive CD4+ T cells sorted from blood. Documented subset: CD45RA+ positively selected. Every receptor here comes from a man between 18 and 29 years old in good health.

This chain links TRBV15 with TRBJ2-5, with D perhaps given as TRBD1 or TRBD2 (5 bases each). V lost 3 bases and J 4 bases, leaving 12 bases between the germline ends. Germline V lookup: CDR1 LNHNV, CDR2 YYDKDF (reference sequence). The CDR3 length is 14 residues. CDR3 amino acids: CATSRAGGGETQYF. The CDR3 DNA sequence: TGTGCCACCAGCAGGGCAGGTGGGGGAGAGACCCAGTACTTC.

This rearrangement joins TRBV6-1 to TRBJ1-5, with a weak D call TRBD1 (5 bases). V was shortened by 7 bases and J by 3 bases, with 10 bases between the two germline ends. CDR3 length equals 13 residues. Germline lookup yields CDR1 MNHNS and CDR2 SASEGT. The CDR3 DNA sequence: TGTGCCAGCATGGGGGTCGTCAATCAGCCCCAGCATTTT. Its translation: CASMGVVNQPQHF.

V usage is TRBV7-9 and J usage is TRBJ1-1; D gene uncertain. This CDR3 region has 14 residues. V was trimmed by 2 bases and J by 2 bases, leaving 9 bases between them. Per the germline V gene, CDR1 is SEHNR and CDR2 is FQNEAQ (reference sequence). CDR3 sequence reads: CASSLRIQNTEAFF. In nucleotides, the CDR3 is TGTGCCAGCAGCTTAAGGATCCAAAACACTGAAGCTTTCTTT.